A single sample gave rise to the 25 T cell receptor beta chains below, sequenced in a study of neurological immune-mediated disorders. TCRdb independently ran MiXCR on the 5' RACE reads; one entry per CDR3 protein. Among roughly 30,000 distinct CDR3 sequences listed, over 4% were seen once. What was sequenced was PBMCs. These receptor sequences come from a man aged 18 to 29 in good health.

This clonotype was found many times. J is TRBJ2-7 and V is TRBV20-1, with a tentative D call TRBD1 (5 bases). The ends were cut back, 6 bases at V and 2 bases at J, with 14 bases in the middle. There are 13 residues in the CDR3. Germline values: CDR1 DFQATT, CDR2 SNEGSKA (reference sequence). The CDR3 region is CSAKGQSAYEQYF. The CDR3 DNA sequence: TGCAGTGCCAAGGGGCAGTCAGCCTACGAGCAGTACTTC.

This clonotype was seen repeatedly, ten times or more. This chain uses TRBV7-9 with TRBJ1-2; 7 nucleotides line up with TRBD1. This CDR3 region has 15 residues. V shed 6 bases and J 6 bases; nucleotides not matched to a gene: 13. The germline CDR1 and CDR2 sequences are SEHNR and FQNEAQ (reference sequence). For the CDR3, the DNA is TGTGCCAGCAGTTTTCTAAACAGGGGATCCAATGGCTACACCTTC. Its protein product is CASSFLNRGSNGYTF.

This clonotype appeared many times. The chain carries TRBV3-1 and TRBJ1-2; 8 nucleotides agree with TRBD1. The germline V gene encodes CDR1 LGHDT and CDR2 YNNKEL (reference sequence). The CDR3 spans 14 residues. The V segment lost 3 bases and the J segment 8 bases; nucleotides outside the gene matches: 8. The CDR3 DNA follows: TGTGCCAGCAGCCACGCGGACAGGGTCTACGGCTACACCTTC. Translation: CASSHADRVYGYTF.

This clonotype was recorded many times. The chain carries TRBV9 and TRBJ2-4; D tentatively reads TRBD1 or TRBD2 (6 bases each). Germline values: CDR1 SGDLS, CDR2 YYNGEE. Trimming took off 5 bases at V and 6 bases at J, with 15 bases between the two ends. The CDR3 is made up of 14 amino acids. CDR3 in amino acids: CASSEKGGINIQYF. Written as DNA, the CDR3 is TGTGCCAGCAGTGAAAAGGGGGGAATAAACATTCAGTACTTC.

This clonotype was seen many times. The chain uses TRBV5-1 and TRBJ2-2; D gene ambiguous. The CDR3 totals 16 residues. V was pared by 0 bases and J by 4 bases, with 13 bases between. CDR1 SGHRS and CDR2 YFSETQ come from the germline V gene. DNA of the CDR3: TGCGCCAGCAGCTTGGTCTCGGGCCCGGCCACCGGGGAGCTGTTTTTT. Protein product: CASSLVSGPATGELFF.

This clonotype has a handful of counts. This chain joins TRBV7-2 and TRBJ1-2, with TRBD1 matching over 10 bases. The CDR3 sequence is 15 residues long. Germline assignment: CDR1 SGHTA and CDR2 FQGNSA. Trimming cost V 2 bases and J 6 bases; bases outside gene matches: 6. The CDR3, as DNA: TGTGCCAGCAGCTTACAAGGACAGGGGGTGGATGGCTACACCTTC. Translating gives CASSLQGQGVDGYTF.

At least ten counts were recorded for this clonotype. This sequence joins TRBV20-1 and TRBJ1-1, with D perhaps matching TRBD1 (6 bases). The CDR3 spans 16 residues. V was trimmed by 1 base and J by 0 bases, leaving 15 bases between them. The germline CDR1 and CDR2 sequences are DFQATT and SNEGSKA (reference sequence). In DNA form, the CDR3 reads TGCAGTGCTAGAGGCCCCCGGACAGACCTGAACACTGAAGCTTTCTTT. This encodes CSARGPRTDLNTEAFF.

Ten or more counts support this clonotype. The V and J genes are TRBV7-2 and TRBJ2-1, with D possibly matching TRBD2 (5 bases). The CDR3 spans 14 residues. V lost 6 bases to trimming and J lost 5 bases, with 14 bases between them. Germline loops: CDR1 SGHTA, CDR2 FQGNSA. The CDR3 loop is CASRFPTGDNEQFF. The CDR3 DNA reads TGTGCCAGCAGATTCCCCACCGGGGACAATGAGCAGTTCTTC.

This clonotype was seen only a few times. J is TRBJ2-1 and V is TRBV18; D may be TRBD1 or TRBD2 (5 bases each). V was trimmed by 0 bases and J by 0 bases, leaving 6 bases between them. There are 15 residues in the CDR3. Germline CDR1 and CDR2: KGHSH and LQKENI. The CDR3, as DNA: TGTGCCAGCTCACCACCGGGGGTCTCCTACAATGAGCAGTTCTTC. This encodes CASSPPGVSYNEQFF.

This clonotype was recorded at least ten times. This chain uses TRBV7-2 with TRBJ2-5; D ambiguous. Trimming cost V 2 bases and J 5 bases, with 12 bases left between them. Germline CDR1 reads SGHTA; CDR2 reads FQGNSA. This CDR3 is 14 amino acids long. DNA for the CDR3: TGTGCCAGCAGCTTACAACCCGGTGGTGAGACCCAGTACTTC. This sequence encodes CASSLQPGGETQYF. Drawing the rest from reference TRBV7-2 and TRBJ2-5, the complete variable domain is GAGVSQSPSNKVTEKGKDVELRCDPISGHTALYWYRQSLGQGLEFLIYFQGNSAPDKSGLPSDRFSAERTGGSVSTLTIQRTQQEDSAVYLCASSLQPGGETQYFGPGTRLLVL.

The gene calls are TRBV7-2 and TRBJ2-1; D gene unclear. Trimming shortened V by 1 base and J by 3 bases, and 1 base separated the two germline ends. The CDR3 has 12 residues. Germline lookup yields CDR1 SGHTA and CDR2 FQGNSA. The CDR3, as DNA: TGTGCCAGCAGCTTAGACTACAATGAGCAGTTCTTC. Its protein product is CASSLDYNEQFF.

In this sample, this clonotype turned up many times. The V and J genes are TRBV18 and TRBJ2-7; D is uncertain. The germline V and J ends were trimmed by 0 bases and 2 bases, with 2 bases remaining between them. CDR3 length equals 12 residues. Looked up from germline, CDR1 is KGHSH and CDR2 is LQKENI. The CDR3 region is CASSPPTYEQYF. Here the CDR3 DNA reads TGTGCCAGCTCACCACCGACCTACGAGCAGTACTTC. Combining the CDR3 with reference TRBV18 and TRBJ2-7 gives the whole variable domain NAGVMQNPRHLVRRRGQEARLRCSPMKGHSHVYWYRQLPEEGLKFMVYLQKENIIDESGMPKERFSAEFPKEGPSILRIQQVVRGDSAAYFCASSPPTYEQYFGPGTRLTVT.

This clonotype was seen many times. The chain links TRBV20-1 to TRBJ2-1, with 15 positions matching TRBD2. From germline, CDR1 is DFQATT and CDR2 SNEGSKA (reference sequence). CDR3 length: 16 amino acids. The J segment lost 8 bases and the V segment lost 1 base, leaving 6 bases of the junction unmatched. The CDR3 reads CSARGGLAGGVHEQFF. CDR3 DNA: TGCAGTGCTAGAGGAGGACTAGCGGGGGGGGTCCATGAGCAGTTCTTC.

This clonotype was counted at least ten times. This chain joins TRBV5-5 and TRBJ1-6; 7 bases are shared with TRBD1. The CDR3 is 14 amino acids. Trimming cost V 5 bases and J 10 bases; bases outside gene matches: 9. The germline V gene encodes CDR1 SGHKS and CDR2 YYEKEE (reference sequence). The CDR3 spells CASRGGQGGSPLHF. The CDR3 DNA reads as TGTGCCAGCAGGGGAGGTCAGGGGGGATCACCCCTCCACTTT.

The chain uses TRBV12-3 or TRBV12-4 and TRBJ2-3, with D maybe TRBD2 (7 bases). V was clipped by 6 bases and J by 3 bases, with 13 bases between them. The CDR3 sequence is 14 residues long. CDR3 in amino acids: CASSSRGRTDTQYF. CDR3 nucleotide sequence: TGTGCCAGCAGCTCGCGGGGGCGGACAGATACGCAGTATTTT.

CDR3 in DNA: TGTGCCAGCAGCTTAGGTGGGGGGACAGCCTACGAGCAGTACTTC. Its protein is CASSLGGGTAYEQYF. The rearrangement links TRBV7-2 to TRBJ2-7; TRBD1 is a possible D gene (7 bases). The germline gives CDR1 SGHTA, CDR2 FQGNSA. The CDR3 contains 15 residues. Deletions cut 1 base from V and 2 bases from J, with 12 bases between.

This clonotype was seen repeatedly, ten times or more. The chain has TRBV6-5 and TRBJ1-2; a possible D gene is TRBD1 (5 bases). The CDR3 has 15 amino acids. V was shortened by 3 bases and J by 4 bases, with 15 bases between the two germline ends. Germline V gives CDR1 MNHEY, CDR2 SVGAGI. The CDR3 bases are TGTGCCAGCAGTTATAACCGGGACCCAGGCTATGGCTACACCTTC. Residues: CASSYNRDPGYGYTF.

This clonotype was counted ten times or more. This chain connects TRBV5-1 to TRBJ1-1; 12 bases are a match to TRBD1. The CDR3 covers 18 residues. Unmatched junction bases numbered 7, after V lost 0 bases and J lost 1 base. Germline V gene sequence: CDR1 SGHRS, CDR2 YFSETQ. CDR3 sequence: CASSLVGQGASGNTEAFF. CDR3 DNA sequence: TGCGCCAGCAGCTTGGTGGGACAGGGGGCTTCGGGGAACACTGAAGCTTTCTTT.

V gene TRBV5-1 combines with J gene TRBJ1-1; TRBD1 agrees at 9 bases. After removal of 0 bases from V and 6 bases from J, the junction contained 6 bases not matched to a gene. The germline V gene has CDR1 SGHRS and CDR2 YFSETQ. The CDR3 is 15 amino acids. For the CDR3, the DNA is TGCGCCAGCAGCTTGGGGACAGGGGCCAGCCCTGAAGCTTTCTTT. The encoded protein is CASSLGTGASPEAFF.

This clonotype occurred many times. The genes are TRBV5-1 and TRBJ2-7, with TRBD1 identical over 7 bases. The germline CDR1 and CDR2 sequences are SGHRS and YFSETQ. This CDR3 comprises 15 residues. The trim removed 4 bases at V and 0 bases at J, leaving 7 bases unmatched. The CDR3 reads CASSPGQTISYEQYF. The CDR3 DNA follows: TGCGCCAGCAGCCCGGGACAGACCATCTCCTACGAGCAGTACTTC.

Many counts were recorded for this clonotype. V usage is TRBV7-2 and J usage is TRBJ2-1; D possibly corresponds to TRBD1 (6 bases). This CDR3 is 17 amino acids long. Trimming removed 6 bases at V and 3 bases at J, with 21 bases between. The germline CDR1 and CDR2 sequences are SGHTA and FQGNSA. The CDR3 DNA is TGTGCCAGCAGTTTGAAAGGGGACACTGACGGCTACAATGAGCAGTTCTTC. This translates into CASSLKGDTDGYNEQFF.

The table lists this clonotype with many counts. The CDR3 spells CASSLASSSYNEQFF. The CDR3 bases are TGCGCCAGCAGCTTGGCTTCGAGCTCCTACAATGAGCAGTTCTTC. This chain connects TRBV5-1 to TRBJ2-1; D is uncertain. V lost 0 bases and J 0 bases, leaving 7 bases between the germline ends. This CDR3 has 15 amino acids. The germline gives CDR1 SGHRS, CDR2 YFSETQ.

Many counts were recorded for this clonotype. This chain uses TRBV27 with TRBJ2-7; a weak D match, TRBD1 (6 bases). This CDR3 spans 14 amino acids. CDR1 and CDR2 from the germline V gene are MNHEY and SMNVEV (reference sequence). The V and J ends lost 6 bases and 0 bases respectively, with 12 bases between them. CDR3 DNA sequence: TGTGCCAGCAGCTATCAGGGGAGCTCCTACGAGCAGTACTTC. As protein: CASSYQGSSYEQYF.

The sample holds many counts of this clonotype. The chain is built from TRBV5-6 and TRBJ2-2, with D unresolved. Trimming left V 1 base short and J 9 bases short, with 7 bases between. Germline V gene data show CDR1 as SGHDT and CDR2 as YYEEEE. The CDR3 totals 12 residues. This CDR3 reads CASSLYRRELFF. The CDR3 nucleotides are TGTGCCAGCAGCTTGTACCGTCGGGAGCTGTTTTTT.

This clonotype has at least ten counts. The V call is TRBV4-1, the J call TRBJ1-5, with unresolved D. The CDR3 is made up of 15 amino acids. Germline values: CDR1 MGHRA, CDR2 YSYEKL. Trimming cost V 3 bases and J 3 bases, with 12 bases left between them. CDR3 sequence (DNA): TGCGCCAGCAGCCAGGAGGGAGGCGTCAATCAGCCCCAGCATTTT. Amino acids: CASSQEGGVNQPQHF.